One sample yielded the 30 T cell receptor beta chains listed below, sequenced in a study of T cell repertoires in cytomegalovirus infection. A single record per CDR3 protein comes from TCRdb applying MiXCR to the reads. The sample has 750,000 to 900,000 distinct CDR3 sequences, about 27% seen once; the top ten hold 13%. Antigens for these TCRs are unknown. Sequencing used cultured CD8+ T cells from PBMCs, obtained from culture after CMV antigen stimulation. The receptors were sampled from a human donor in good health (CMV status not recorded). Some clones in this sample may be carry-over from other donors' samples.

This rearrangement joins TRBV7-6 to TRBJ2-7; TRBD1 agrees at 7 bases. The CDR3 runs 14 residues. Germline-derived CDR1 and CDR2 are SGHVS and FNYEAQ. V lost 3 bases to trimming and J lost 2 bases; unmatched junction nucleotides: 4. CDR3 loop: CASSFEGGPYEQYV. The DNA of the CDR3 is TGTGCCAGCAGCTTTGAAGGGGGCCCCTACGAGCAGTACGTC.

In this sample, this clonotype turned up many times. The CDR3 DNA sequence: TGTGCCAGCAGTGAAACCCCCAACGCATTGGGCACAGATACGCAGTATTTT. Translation: CASSETPNALGTDTQYF. V usage is TRBV6-1 and J usage is TRBJ2-3; D gene ambiguous. The germline V gene has CDR1 MNHNS and CDR2 SASEGT. This CDR3 is 17 amino acids long. The germline V and J ends were trimmed by 2 bases and 1 base, with 16 bases remaining between them.

This clonotype was seen more than once but under ten times. V usage is TRBV27 and J usage is TRBJ2-5; D ambiguous. The V gene lost 3 bases and the J gene lost 4 bases, with 21 bases spanning the gap. The CDR3 runs 17 residues. Germline CDR1 and CDR2: MNHEY and SMNVEV (reference sequence). The CDR3, as DNA: TGTGCCAGCAGTTTTCTAACGGAAGTAGGAGTCGGAGAGACCCAGTACTTC. Translation: CASSFLTEVGVGETQYF.

This clonotype came up a few times. The V and J genes are TRBV7-9 and TRBJ2-2; D is undetermined. Germline V CDR1 and CDR2: SEHNR, FQNEAQ (reference sequence). V gave up 2 bases and J gave up 5 bases, with 9 bases separating them. This CDR3 has 14 residues. The DNA of the CDR3 is TGTGCCAGCAGCTTAACAGAGAGTACCGGGGAGCTGTTTTTT. Its translation is CASSLTESTGELFF.

The CDR3 loop is CASSLAEGRLGYGYTF. DNA for the CDR3: TGCGCCAGCAGCTTGGCCGAAGGACGGCTTGGCTATGGCTACACCTTC. The rearrangement uses TRBV5-1 and TRBJ1-2, with D unclear. The CDR3 covers 16 residues. Germline V gene sequence: CDR1 SGHRS, CDR2 YFSETQ. The V and J ends lost 0 bases and 4 bases respectively, with 16 bases between them.

The chain uses TRBV18 and TRBJ2-3; 8 bases line up with TRBD2. Losses at the gene ends were 2 bases for V and 5 bases for J; bases not matched to a gene: 9. The CDR3 runs to 16 residues. CDR1 is KGHSH and CDR2 is LQKENI in the germline V gene. CDR3 coding DNA: TGTGCCAGCTCACCATCCAGCGGGGGAGCAGGAGATACGCAGTATTTT. Residues: CASSPSSGGAGDTQYF.

This clonotype was seen a single time. The V gene is TRBV5-1, the J gene TRBJ2-3; 8 bases line up with TRBD2. Germline CDR1 reads SGHRS; CDR2 reads YFSETQ. J gave up 0 bases and V 3 bases, and 6 bases lay outside the gene matches. The CDR3 runs to 16 residues. CDR3 bases: TGCGCCAGCAGCTGGGCGGGGGGCTCGAGCACAGATACGCAGTATTTT. It translates to CASSWAGGSSTDTQYF.

The rearrangement joins TRBV12-3 or TRBV12-4 to TRBJ1-6; D unclear. The CDR3 contains 15 residues. Deletions cut 0 bases from V and 10 bases from J, with 13 bases between. This CDR3 is CASSLAPRGRSPLHF. The CDR3 DNA is TGTGCCAGCAGTTTAGCGCCTCGTGGCCGGTCACCCCTCCACTTT.

This clonotype was picked up a small number of times. The rearrangement uses TRBV9 and TRBJ1-2; D is perhaps TRBD1 (5 bases). The CDR3 is 18 amino acids. Germline V gene data show CDR1 as SGDLS and CDR2 as YYNGEE. The germline V and J ends were trimmed by 0 bases and 2 bases, with 20 bases remaining between them. CDR3 bases: TGTGCCAGCAGCGTAGATGACAGCCACATACGACCAAACTATGGCTACACCTTC. This encodes CASSVDDSHIRPNYGYTF.

The gene calls are TRBV5-4 and TRBJ2-6; 10 bases fit TRBD1. V was clipped by 3 bases and J by 4 bases; unmatched bases: 10. There are 18 residues in the CDR3. Germline-derived CDR1 and CDR2 are SGHNT and YYREEE (reference sequence). The CDR3 spells CASSSSGTGALGANVLTF. Written as DNA, the CDR3 is TGTGCCAGCAGCTCGTCCGGGACAGGGGCGCTCGGGGCCAACGTCCTGACTTTC. The full variable domain, completed using reference TRBV5-4 and TRBJ2-6, is ETGVTQSPTHLIKTRGQQVTLRCSSQSGHNTVSWYQQALGQGPQFIFQYYREEENGRGNFPPRFSGLQFPNYSSELNVNALELDDSALYLCASSSSGTGALGANVLTFGAGSRLTVL.

This clonotype was counted at least ten times. The genes are TRBV24-1 and TRBJ2-2; either TRBD1 or TRBD2 may supply D (5 bases each). The CDR3 runs to 19 residues. V lost 0 bases to trimming and J lost 0 bases, with 16 bases between them. Germline V gene sequence: CDR1 KGHDR, CDR2 SFDVKD. The CDR3 nucleotides read TGTGCCACCAGTGATTTGCAAGGGACCGTCGTCTCGAACACCGGGGAGCTGTTTTTT. It specifies CATSDLQGTVVSNTGELFF.

In this sample, this clonotype turned up once. The chain links TRBV4-1 to TRBJ2-7, with TRBD1 matching over 7 bases. The length of the CDR3 is 14 residues. V was pared by 2 bases and J by 3 bases, with 4 bases of the junction left unmatched. Per germline, CDR1 MGHRA and CDR2 YSYEKL. The DNA of the CDR3 is TGCGCCAGCAGCCAAAACCGACAGGGCTACGAGCAGTACTTC. This gives the protein CASSQNRQGYEQYF.

This clonotype was detected many times. The chain is built from TRBV6-1 and TRBJ2-7; D perhaps matches TRBD1 (6 bases). The CDR3 covers 13 residues. V dropped 5 bases and J dropped 1 base, with 9 bases sitting between them. Per germline, CDR1 MNHNS and CDR2 SASEGT. The CDR3 sequence: CASSPRGSYEQYF. Here the CDR3 DNA reads TGTGCCAGCAGTCCCAGGGGTTCCTACGAGCAGTACTTC.

This clonotype has more than one count but fewer than ten. The chain uses TRBV7-3 and TRBJ1-2; unclear D gene. The germline V and J ends were trimmed by 5 bases and 4 bases, with 17 bases remaining between them. CDR3 size: 15 residues. CDR1 SGHTA and CDR2 FQGTGA come from the germline V gene. Here the CDR3 DNA reads TGTGCCAGCAGCCCGTGGTCGGACGGAGGCTATGGCTACACCTTC. This translates into CASSPWSDGGYGYTF.

The chain carries TRBV7-2 and TRBJ2-7; TRBD2 aligns across 9 bases. This CDR3 spans 15 amino acids. J lost 3 bases, V lost 6 bases, and 9 bases had no gene match. Germline CDR1 and CDR2: SGHTA and FQGNSA. In nucleotides, the CDR3 is TGTGCCAGCAGTCGTGGGACTAGCACAAACTACGAGCAGTACGTC. Amino acids: CASSRGTSTNYEQYV.

This clonotype appeared a few times. The chain is built from TRBV18 and TRBJ1-1, with D unclear. The CDR3 is 13 amino acids. The germline gives CDR1 KGHSH, CDR2 LQKENI. V lost 4 bases, J lost 5 bases, and 11 bases lay in between. The CDR3, as DNA: TGTGCCAGCTCACAACGGACGTCTACTGAAGCTTTCTTT. This gives the protein CASSQRTSTEAFF. The full variable domain, its missing parts supplied by reference TRBV18 and TRBJ1-1, is NAGVMQNPRHLVRRRGQEARLRCSPMKGHSHVYWYRQLPEEGLKFMVYLQKENIIDESGMPKERFSAEFPKEGPSILRIQQVVRGDSAAYFCASSQRTSTEAFFGQGTRLTVV.

This rearrangement joins TRBV4-1 to TRBJ1-1, with 7 bases identical to TRBD1. V gave up 1 base and J gave up 3 bases; unmatched junction bases: 2. CDR3 length equals 14 residues. Per germline, CDR1 MGHRA and CDR2 YSYEKL. The CDR3, as DNA: TGCGCCAGCAGCCAAGCGGGACAGCACACTGAAGCTTTCTTT. As protein: CASSQAGQHTEAFF.

The chain combines TRBV10-3 with TRBJ2-1, with 9 nucleotides matching TRBD2. J gave up 4 bases and V 3 bases, and 4 bases lay outside the gene matches. CDR1 and CDR2 (germline): ENHRY, SYGVKD. CDR3 length equals 15 residues. CDR3 nucleotide sequence: TGTGCCATCAGTGAAGAAGCGGGGGGTTACAATGAGCAGTTCTTC. It encodes CAISEEAGGYNEQFF.

V is TRBV20-1 and J is TRBJ2-3; 11 bases line up with TRBD2. CDR3 length equals 14 residues. The V and J ends lost 3 bases and 1 base, in that order; junction bases with no gene match: 0. Per germline, CDR1 DFQATT and CDR2 SNEGSKA (reference sequence). The CDR3 DNA follows: TGCAGTGCTAGGGGACTAGCGGGCACAGATACGCAGTATTTT. This codes for CSARGLAGTDTQYF.

This chain connects TRBV5-6 to TRBJ2-5; D unresolved. Germline V CDR1 and CDR2: SGHDT, YYEEEE. Trimming stripped 4 bases from V and 4 bases from J, with 20 bases between. This CDR3 contains 16 residues. CDR3 DNA sequence: TGTGCCAGCAGCCTACGCGGAGCAGTGGGATTAGAGACCCAGTACTTC. Protein sequence: CASSLRGAVGLETQYF.

This sequence joins TRBV4-1 and TRBJ1-2, with D possibly being TRBD1 (6 bases). Germline V gives CDR1 MGHRA, CDR2 YSYEKL. This CDR3 has 14 residues. V dropped 1 base and J dropped 5 bases, with 11 bases sitting between them. The CDR3 sequence is CASSQVQGLYGYTF. In nucleotides, the CDR3 is TGCGCCAGCAGCCAAGTCCAGGGGTTGTATGGCTACACCTTC.

This clonotype was counted once. The chain links TRBV6-5 to TRBJ2-2; D ambiguous. This CDR3 contains 11 residues. With 10 bases removed from V and 5 bases from J, the gap between germline ends came to 8 bases. CDR1 and CDR2 (germline): MNHEY, SVGAGI. The DNA for the CDR3 is TGTGCCACCCTCATGACCGGGGAGCTGTTTTTT. This sequence encodes CATLMTGELFF.

This clonotype appeared many times. The CDR3 DNA follows: TGCGCCAGCAGACTAGCGGGGGGATATAATGAGCAGTTCTTC. Amino acids: CASRLAGGYNEQFF. The chain has TRBV4-1 and TRBJ2-1; the match to TRBD2 covers 12 bases. The CDR3 is 14 residues long. CDR1 is MGHRA, CDR2 YSYEKL, per germline. The J segment lost 7 bases and the V segment lost 6 bases, leaving 4 bases of the junction unmatched.

The chain links TRBV6-1 to TRBJ2-1, with a possible D match to TRBD1 (6 bases). Germline-derived CDR1 and CDR2 are MNHNS and SASEGT. This CDR3 region has 15 residues. Trimming removed 1 base from V and 8 bases from J, with 15 bases in between. CDR3 in amino acids: CASSEVGAGAHEQFF. The CDR3 DNA follows: TGTGCCAGCAGTGAAGTGGGGGCGGGTGCCCATGAGCAGTTCTTC.

A few counts support this clonotype. The J gene is TRBJ2-5, the V gene TRBV25-1; D is uncertain. CDR3 length: 13 residues. CDR1 is MGHDK, CDR2 SYGVNS, per germline. V gave up 0 bases and J gave up 1 base, with 3 bases separating them. CDR3 bases: TGTGCCAGCAGTGAATATATCCAAGAGACCCAGTACTTC. This gives the protein CASSEYIQETQYF. Combining the CDR3 with reference TRBV25-1 and TRBJ2-5 gives the whole variable domain EADIYQTPRYLVIGTGKKITLECSQTMGHDKMYWYQQDPGMELHLIHYSYGVNSTEKGDLSSESTVSRIRTEHFPLTLESARPSHTSQYLCASSEYIQETQYFGPGTRLLVL.

The sample holds a few counts of this clonotype. The rearrangement uses TRBV14 and TRBJ2-1; TRBD1 might be the D (6 bases). Germline loops: CDR1 SGHDN, CDR2 FVKESK. CDR3 length: 16 amino acids. V shed 1 base and J shed 2 bases, with 12 bases lying between them. The chain's CDR3 is CASSQALGTTYNEQFF. CDR3 DNA sequence: TGTGCCAGCAGCCAAGCATTGGGGACAACCTACAATGAGCAGTTCTTC.

The chain joins TRBV4-1 to TRBJ2-5, with D perhaps given as TRBD1 or TRBD2 (6 bases each). CDR1 and CDR2 (germline): MGHRA, YSYEKL. Trimming pared 0 bases from V and 11 bases from J, leaving 10 bases between. The CDR3 loop spans 12 amino acids. The chain's CDR3 is CASSQDGGGQYF. CDR3 bases: TGCGCCAGCAGCCAAGACGGAGGGGGACAGTACTTC.

This chain connects TRBV2 to TRBJ1-1, with D perhaps TRBD1 (5 bases). This CDR3 has 16 residues. Trimming shortened V by 3 bases and J by 4 bases, and 18 bases separated the two germline ends. Germline V gene data show CDR1 as SNHLY and CDR2 as FYNNEI. This CDR3 reads CASSEGLWAEGTEAFF. CDR3 nucleotides: TGTGCCAGCAGTGAGGGACTTTGGGCAGAGGGCACTGAAGCTTTCTTT. Drawing the rest from reference TRBV2 and TRBJ1-1, the complete variable domain is EPEVTQTPSHQVTQMGQEVILRCVPISNHLYFYWYRQILGQKVEFLVSFYNNEISEKSEIFDDQFSVERPDGSNFTLKIRSTKLEDSAMYFCASSEGLWAEGTEAFFGQGTRLTVV.

The chain recombines TRBV6-5 with TRBJ2-1; D call uncertain. V shed 0 bases and J shed 7 bases, with 13 bases lying between them. Germline CDR1 reads MNHEY; CDR2 reads SVGAGI. The CDR3 covers 15 residues. CDR3 residues: CASSYSRLSANEQFF. The CDR3 nucleotides are TGTGCCAGCAGTTACTCGAGGCTCTCGGCAAATGAGCAGTTCTTC.

This chain joins TRBV6-6 and TRBJ2-7, with TRBD2 identical over 7 bases. CDR3 size: 16 residues. Germline CDR1 MNHNY, CDR2 SVGAGI (reference sequence). Unmatched junction bases numbered 12, after V lost 4 bases and J lost 3 bases. The DNA of the CDR3 is TGTGCCAGCAGTTCGTTTCGCGGGGGAGGAGACTACGAGCAGTACTTC. Translated, it gives CASSSFRGGGDYEQYF.